The rows below give T cell receptor beta chains drawn from one sample of a study of blood T cell repertoires in COVID-19. Method: immunoSEQ multiplex PCR; TCRdb's copy keeps in-frame clones and lacks some. The sample contains tens of thousands of clones, about 80% of which appear only once. Material for sequencing was peripheral blood. Every receptor here comes from a human donor in a cohort sampled during active COVID-19. Both conserved end residues are part of each CDR3. The order of the fields is J gene, clone size, D gene, V gene, CDR3 protein, CDR3 DNA. D genes are given only for firm matches. The size of a clone is reported for some rows only, either as once, few or many, or as a class for expanded clones.

TRBJ2-1 NA TRBD2 TRBV19 CASKLAGSYNEQFF TGTGCCAGTAAACTAGCGGGTTCCTACAATGAGCAGTTCTTC
TRBJ2-7 few NA TRBV18 CASSPPAGQIYEQYF TGTGCCAGCTCACCACCGGCCGGACAGATCTACGAGCAGTACTTC
TRBJ2-1 NA NA TRBV5-1 CASSGDTYNEQFF TGCGCCAGCAGCGGGGACACCTACAATGAGCAGTTCTTC
TRBJ2-1 NA NA TRBV28 CASRSRGRVQFF TGTGCCAGCAGGTCGCGGGGGCGAGTGCAGTTCTTC
TRBJ1-1 NA TRBD1 TRBV28 CASRRPLQGAPEAFF TGTGCCAGCAGGAGACCACTACAGGGGGCGCCTGAAGCTTTCTTT
TRBJ2-7 NA NA TRBV2 CASSEHGDFLYEQYF TGTGCCAGCAGTGAACATGGAGACTTCCTGTACGAGCAGTACTTC
TRBJ2-7 few TRBD1 TRBV6-5 CASSIRRGREQYF TGTGCCAGCAGTATACGCAGGGGGCGAGAGCAGTACTTC
TRBJ2-2 once TRBD2 TRBV6-5 CASSKSGSRTGELFF TGTGCCAGCAGCAAAAGCGGGAGCAGAACCGGGGAGCTGTTTTTT
TRBJ2-6 NA TRBD1 TRBV7-8 CASSLYYRGAPGANVLTF TGTGCCAGCAGCTTATATTACAGGGGGGCTCCTGGGGCCAACGTCCTGACTTTC
TRBJ2-1 once TRBD2 TRBV4-1 CASSRDYNNEQFF TGCGCCAGCAGCAGGGACTACAACAATGAGCAGTTCTTC
TRBJ2-7 few TRBD1 TRBV7-9 CASNHPGQGAYEQYF TGTGCCAGCAACCACCCTGGACAGGGGGCCTACGAGCAGTACTTC
TRBJ2-7 few NA TRBV4-1 CASASQQGRAYEQYF TGCGCCAGCGCAAGCCAGCAGGGGAGGGCATACGAGCAGTACTTC
TRBJ2-1 NA NA TRBV6-6 CASRGDSVPEQFF TGTGCCAGCAGGGGAGATTCGGTCCCTGAGCAGTTCTTC
TRBJ1-2 NA NA TRBV7-8 CASSSAGIRDYGYTF TGTGCCAGCAGCTCCGCAGGGATAAGGGACTATGGCTACACCTTC
TRBJ2-7 NA NA TRBV12-3/TRBV12-4 CASSYRYEQYF TGTGCCAGCAGTTACAGGTACGAGCAGTACTTC
TRBJ2-5 NA TRBD1 TRBV15 CATSIGGQGAVETQYF TGTGCCACCAGCATTGGCGGACAGGGGGCGGTGGAGACCCAGTACTTC
TRBJ1-1 NA NA TRBV7-9 CASSTTVITEAFF TGTGCCAGCAGCACGACAGTGATCACTGAAGCTTTCTTT
TRBJ1-1 NA TRBD1 TRBV7-6 CASSGYRGTEAFF TGTGCCAGCAGCGGATACAGGGGGACTGAAGCTTTCTTT
TRBJ2-1 NA TRBD1 TRBV11-2 CASSLRRGGTGEQFF TGTGCCAGCAGCTTGCGGCGAGGGGGCACAGGGGAGCAGTTCTTC
TRBJ2-2 NA NA TRBV9 CASSGTNTGELFF TGTGCCAGCAGCGGGACTAACACCGGGGAGCTGTTTTTT
TRBJ2-1 NA NA TRBV5-6 CASSLARRGSVAYNEQFF TGTGCCAGCAGCTTGGCCAGACGAGGGTCCGTTGCCTACAATGAGCAGTTCTTC
TRBJ2-3 NA NA TRBV7-3 CASSLTAFTDTQYF TGTGCCAGCAGCTTAACAGCCTTCACAGATACGCAGTATTTT
TRBJ2-2 NA NA TRBV13 CASTIKMEGQNTGELFF TGTGCCAGCACCATTAAAATGGAAGGACAAAACACCGGGGAGCTGTTTTTT
TRBJ1-1 few TRBD1 TRBV11-3 CASSPQGAMNTEAFF TGTGCCAGCAGCCCACAGGGGGCCATGAACACTGAAGCTTTCTTT
TRBJ2-7 NA NA TRBV4-1 CASSPSRATADEQYF TGCGCCAGCAGCCCTAGCCGGGCGACGGCCGACGAGCAGTACTTC
TRBJ1-3 few TRBD1 TRBV7-9 CASSLGAGGRSGNTIYF TGTGCCAGCAGCTTAGGAGCAGGGGGAAGGTCTGGAAACACCATATATTTT